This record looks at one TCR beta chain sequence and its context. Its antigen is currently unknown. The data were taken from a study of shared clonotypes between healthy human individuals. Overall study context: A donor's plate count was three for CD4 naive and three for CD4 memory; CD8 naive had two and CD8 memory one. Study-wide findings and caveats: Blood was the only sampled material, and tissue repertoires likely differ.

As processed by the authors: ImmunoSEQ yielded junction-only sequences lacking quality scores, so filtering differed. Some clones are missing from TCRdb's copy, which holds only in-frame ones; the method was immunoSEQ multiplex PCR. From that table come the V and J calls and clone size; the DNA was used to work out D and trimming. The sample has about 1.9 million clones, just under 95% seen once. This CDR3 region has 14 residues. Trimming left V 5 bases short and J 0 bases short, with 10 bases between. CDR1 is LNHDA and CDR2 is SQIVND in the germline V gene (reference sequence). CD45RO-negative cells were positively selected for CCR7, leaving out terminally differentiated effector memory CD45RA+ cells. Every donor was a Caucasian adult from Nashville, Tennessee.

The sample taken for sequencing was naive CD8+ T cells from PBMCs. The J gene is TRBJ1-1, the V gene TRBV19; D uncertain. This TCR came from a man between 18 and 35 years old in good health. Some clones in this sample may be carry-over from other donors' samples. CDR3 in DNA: TGTGCCAGTAGTCAATACACATTGAACACTGAAGCTTTCTTT. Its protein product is CASSQYTLNTEAFF.